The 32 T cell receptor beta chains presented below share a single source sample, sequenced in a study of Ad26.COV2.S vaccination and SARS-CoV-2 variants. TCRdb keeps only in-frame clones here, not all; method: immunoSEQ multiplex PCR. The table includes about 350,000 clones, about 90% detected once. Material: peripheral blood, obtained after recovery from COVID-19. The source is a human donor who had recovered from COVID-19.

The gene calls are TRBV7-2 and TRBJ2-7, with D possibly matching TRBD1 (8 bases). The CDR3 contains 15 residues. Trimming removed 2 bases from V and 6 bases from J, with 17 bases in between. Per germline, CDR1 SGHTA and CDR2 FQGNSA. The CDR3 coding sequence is TGTGCCAGCAGCTTAACGCCACAGGGGGGGACCGAGCAGTACTTC. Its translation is CASSLTPQGGTEQYF.

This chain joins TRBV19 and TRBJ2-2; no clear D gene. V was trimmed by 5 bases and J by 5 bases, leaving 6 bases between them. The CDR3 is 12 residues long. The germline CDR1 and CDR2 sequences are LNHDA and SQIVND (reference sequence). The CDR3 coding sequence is TGTGCCAGTAGTGTGAGGACCGGGGAGCTGTTTTTT. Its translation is CASSVRTGELFF.

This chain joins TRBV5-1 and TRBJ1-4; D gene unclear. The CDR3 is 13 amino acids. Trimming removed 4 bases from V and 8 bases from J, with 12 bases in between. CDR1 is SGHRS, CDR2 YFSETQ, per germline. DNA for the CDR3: TGCGCCAGCAGCCTCACGGGCGGGGAAAAACTGTTTTTT. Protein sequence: CASSLTGGEKLFF.

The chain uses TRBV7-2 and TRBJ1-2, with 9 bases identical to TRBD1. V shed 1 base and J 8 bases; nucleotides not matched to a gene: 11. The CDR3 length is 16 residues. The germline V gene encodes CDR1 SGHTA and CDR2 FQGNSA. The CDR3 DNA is TGTGCCAGCAGCTTAGGGCGCCAGACAGGGGGAAGGGGCTACACCTTC. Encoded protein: CASSLGRQTGGRGYTF.

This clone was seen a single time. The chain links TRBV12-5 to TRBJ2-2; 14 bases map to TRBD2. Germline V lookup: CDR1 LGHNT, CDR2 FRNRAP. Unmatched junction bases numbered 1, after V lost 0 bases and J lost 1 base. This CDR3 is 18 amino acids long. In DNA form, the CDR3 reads TGTGCTAGTGGTTTGGTGGGACTAGCGGGGGAGAACACCGGGGAGCTGTTTTTT. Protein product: CASGLVGLAGENTGELFF.

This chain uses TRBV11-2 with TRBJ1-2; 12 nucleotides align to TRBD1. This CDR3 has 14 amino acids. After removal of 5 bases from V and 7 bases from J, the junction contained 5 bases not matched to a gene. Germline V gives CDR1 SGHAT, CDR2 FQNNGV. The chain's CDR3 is CASSPGTGGLGYTF. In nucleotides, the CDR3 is TGTGCCAGCAGCCCAGGGACAGGGGGCCTTGGCTACACCTTC.

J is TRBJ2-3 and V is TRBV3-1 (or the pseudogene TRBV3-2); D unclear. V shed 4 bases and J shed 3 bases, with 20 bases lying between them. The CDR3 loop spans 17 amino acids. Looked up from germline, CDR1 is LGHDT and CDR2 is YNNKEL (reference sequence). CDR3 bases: TGTGCCAGCAGCCTCACGGTAGCTACCCTCCAGACAGATACGCAGTATTTT. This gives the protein CASSLTVATLQTDTQYF.

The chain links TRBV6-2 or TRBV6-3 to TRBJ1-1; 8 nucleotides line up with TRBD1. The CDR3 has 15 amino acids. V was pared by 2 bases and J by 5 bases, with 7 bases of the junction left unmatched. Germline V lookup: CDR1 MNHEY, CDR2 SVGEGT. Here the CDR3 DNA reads TGTGCCAGCAGTTACCAGGGGGCTCGTGGTACTGAAGCTTTCTTT. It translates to CASSYQGARGTEAFF.

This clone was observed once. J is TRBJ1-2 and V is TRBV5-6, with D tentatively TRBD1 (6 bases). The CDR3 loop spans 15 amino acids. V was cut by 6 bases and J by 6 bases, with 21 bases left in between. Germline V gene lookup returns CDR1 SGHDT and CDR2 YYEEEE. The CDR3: CASTPPTGSVDGYTF. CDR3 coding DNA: TGTGCCAGCACCCCTCCTACAGGGTCCGTGGATGGCTACACCTTC.

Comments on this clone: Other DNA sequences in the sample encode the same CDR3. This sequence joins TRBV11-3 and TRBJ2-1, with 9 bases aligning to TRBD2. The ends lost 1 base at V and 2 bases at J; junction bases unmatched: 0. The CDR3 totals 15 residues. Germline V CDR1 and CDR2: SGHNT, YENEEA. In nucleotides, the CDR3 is TGTGCCAGCAGCTTAGGCGGGGGGGCCTACAATGAGCAGTTCTTC. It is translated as CASSLGGGAYNEQFF.

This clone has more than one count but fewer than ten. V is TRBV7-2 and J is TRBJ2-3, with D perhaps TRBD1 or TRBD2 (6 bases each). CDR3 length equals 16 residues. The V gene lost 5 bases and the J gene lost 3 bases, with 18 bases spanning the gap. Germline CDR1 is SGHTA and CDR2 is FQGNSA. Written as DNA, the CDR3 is TGTGCCAGCAGCCTGGACTACCAGGGGTTGACAGATACGCAGTATTTT. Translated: CASSLDYQGLTDTQYF.

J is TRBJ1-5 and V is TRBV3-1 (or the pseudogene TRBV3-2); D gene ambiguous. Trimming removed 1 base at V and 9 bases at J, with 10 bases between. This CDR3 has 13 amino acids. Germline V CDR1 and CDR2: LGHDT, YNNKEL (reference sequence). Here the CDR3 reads CASSQALVGPQHF. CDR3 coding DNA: TGTGCCAGCAGCCAAGCCCTAGTCGGGCCCCAGCATTTT.

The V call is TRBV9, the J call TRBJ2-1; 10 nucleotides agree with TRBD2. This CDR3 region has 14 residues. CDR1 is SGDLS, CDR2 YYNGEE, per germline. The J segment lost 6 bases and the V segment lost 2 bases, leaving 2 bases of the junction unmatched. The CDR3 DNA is TGTGCCAGCAGCGTTTGGACTAGCGGCAATGAGCAGTTCTTC. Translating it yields CASSVWTSGNEQFF.

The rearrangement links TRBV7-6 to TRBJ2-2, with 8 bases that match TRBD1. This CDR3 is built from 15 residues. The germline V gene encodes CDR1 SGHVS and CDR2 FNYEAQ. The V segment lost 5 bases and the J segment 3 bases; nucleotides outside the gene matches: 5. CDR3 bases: TGTGCCAGCAGCCCCGGGACAGGATACACCGGGGAGCTGTTTTTT. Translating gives CASSPGTGYTGELFF.

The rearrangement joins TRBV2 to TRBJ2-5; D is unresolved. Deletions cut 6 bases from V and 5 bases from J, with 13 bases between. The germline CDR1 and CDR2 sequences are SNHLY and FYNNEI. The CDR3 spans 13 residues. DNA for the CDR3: TGTGCCAGCAGAACGGCAATGGTGGAGACCCAGTACTTC. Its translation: CASRTAMVETQYF.

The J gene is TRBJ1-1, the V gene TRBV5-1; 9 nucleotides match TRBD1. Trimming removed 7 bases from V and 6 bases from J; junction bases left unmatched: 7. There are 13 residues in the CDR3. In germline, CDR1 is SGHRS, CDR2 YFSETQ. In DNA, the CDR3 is TGCGCCAGCTTCGGGACAGGGACCCCTGAAGCTTTCTTT. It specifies CASFGTGTPEAFF.

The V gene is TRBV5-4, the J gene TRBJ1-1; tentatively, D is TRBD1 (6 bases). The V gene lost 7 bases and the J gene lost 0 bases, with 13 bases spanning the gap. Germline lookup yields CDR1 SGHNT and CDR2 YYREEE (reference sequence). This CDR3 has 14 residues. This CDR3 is CASLRGPLNTEAFF. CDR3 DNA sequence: TGTGCCAGCCTCAGGGGCCCTTTGAACACTGAAGCTTTCTTT.

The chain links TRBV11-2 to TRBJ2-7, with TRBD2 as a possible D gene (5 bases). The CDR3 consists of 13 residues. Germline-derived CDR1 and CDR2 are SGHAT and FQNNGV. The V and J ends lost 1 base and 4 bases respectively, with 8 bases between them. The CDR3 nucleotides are TGTGCCAGCAGCTTAGCCTCGGGGTACGAGCAGTACTTC. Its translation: CASSLASGYEQYF.

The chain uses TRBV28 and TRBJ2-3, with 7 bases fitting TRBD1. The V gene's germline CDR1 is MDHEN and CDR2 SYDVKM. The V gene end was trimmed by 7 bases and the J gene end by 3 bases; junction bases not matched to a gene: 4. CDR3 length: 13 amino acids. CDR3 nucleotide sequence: TGTGCCAGCAAAGGCAGGGGGACAGATACGCAGTATTTT. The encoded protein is CASKGRGTDTQYF.

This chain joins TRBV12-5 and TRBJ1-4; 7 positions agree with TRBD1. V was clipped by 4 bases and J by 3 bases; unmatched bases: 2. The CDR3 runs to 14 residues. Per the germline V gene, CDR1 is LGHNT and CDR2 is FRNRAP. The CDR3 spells CASGSGQPNEKLFF. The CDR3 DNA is TGTGCTAGTGGTTCGGGACAGCCTAATGAAAAACTGTTTTTT.

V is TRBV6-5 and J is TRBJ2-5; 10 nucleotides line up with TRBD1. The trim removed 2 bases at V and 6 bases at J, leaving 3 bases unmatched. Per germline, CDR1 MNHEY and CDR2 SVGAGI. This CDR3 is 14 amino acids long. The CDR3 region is CASSYGQGGKTQYF. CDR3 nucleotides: TGTGCCAGCAGTTACGGACAGGGGGGAAAGACCCAGTACTTC.

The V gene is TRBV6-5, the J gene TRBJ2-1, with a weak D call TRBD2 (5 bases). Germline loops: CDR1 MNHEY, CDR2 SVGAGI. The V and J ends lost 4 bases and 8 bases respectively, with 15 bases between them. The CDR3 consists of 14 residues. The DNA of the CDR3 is TGTGCCAGCAGTTCTGGACTCCCGGCCCATGAGCAGTTCTTC. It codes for CASSSGLPAHEQFF.

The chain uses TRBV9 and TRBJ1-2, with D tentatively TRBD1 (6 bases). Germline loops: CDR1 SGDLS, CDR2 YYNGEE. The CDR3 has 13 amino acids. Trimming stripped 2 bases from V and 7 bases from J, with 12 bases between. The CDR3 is CASSVGQGLGYTF. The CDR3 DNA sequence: TGTGCCAGCAGCGTCGGGCAGGGGCTTGGCTACACCTTC.

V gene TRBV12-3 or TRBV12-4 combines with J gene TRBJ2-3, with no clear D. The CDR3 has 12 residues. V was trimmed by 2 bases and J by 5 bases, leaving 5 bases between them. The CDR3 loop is CASSLRKDTQYF. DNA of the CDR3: TGTGCCAGCAGTTTACGTAAAGATACGCAGTATTTT.

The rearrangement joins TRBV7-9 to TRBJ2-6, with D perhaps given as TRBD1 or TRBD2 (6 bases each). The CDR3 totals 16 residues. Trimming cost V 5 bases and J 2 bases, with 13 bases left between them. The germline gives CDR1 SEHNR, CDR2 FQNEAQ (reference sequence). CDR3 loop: CASSPLGGPGANVLTF. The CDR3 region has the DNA TGTGCCAGCAGCCCACTGGGGGGCCCTGGGGCCAACGTCCTGACTTTC.

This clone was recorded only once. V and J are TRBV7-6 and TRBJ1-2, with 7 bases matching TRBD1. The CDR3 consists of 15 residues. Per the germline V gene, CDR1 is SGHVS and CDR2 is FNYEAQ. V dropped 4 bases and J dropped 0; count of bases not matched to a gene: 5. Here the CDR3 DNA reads TGTGCCAGCAGCTCCCGGACAGGTTCTAACTATGGCTACACCTTC. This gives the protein CASSSRTGSNYGYTF. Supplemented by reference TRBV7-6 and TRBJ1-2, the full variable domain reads GAGVSQSPRYKVTKRGQDVALRCDPISGHVSLYWYRQALGQGPEFLTYFNYEAQQDKSGLPNDRFSAERPEGSISTLTIQRTEQRDSAMYRCASSSRTGSNYGYTFGSGTRLTVV.

In DNA form, the CDR3 reads TGTGCCAGTAGTAGGGACACCTATAGCAATCAGCCCCAGCATTTT. Its translation: CASSRDTYSNQPQHF. The chain uses TRBV19 and TRBJ1-5; D may be TRBD1 (6 bases). V was clipped by 4 bases and J by 0 bases, with 10 bases between them. The CDR3 extends over 15 amino acids. CDR1 and CDR2 (germline): LNHDA, SQIVND (reference sequence).

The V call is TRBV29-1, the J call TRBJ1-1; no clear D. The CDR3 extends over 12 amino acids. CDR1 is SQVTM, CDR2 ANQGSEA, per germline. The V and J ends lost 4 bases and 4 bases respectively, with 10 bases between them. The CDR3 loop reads CSVVVGFTEAFF. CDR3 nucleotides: TGCAGCGTTGTAGTAGGGTTCACTGAAGCTTTCTTT.

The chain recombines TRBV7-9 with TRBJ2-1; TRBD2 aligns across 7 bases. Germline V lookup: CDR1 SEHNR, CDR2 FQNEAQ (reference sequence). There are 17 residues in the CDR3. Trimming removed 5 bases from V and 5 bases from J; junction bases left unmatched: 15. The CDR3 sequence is CASSPRTSGSRNNEQFF. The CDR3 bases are TGTGCCAGCAGCCCAAGGACTAGTGGGTCCCGGAACAATGAGCAGTTCTTC.

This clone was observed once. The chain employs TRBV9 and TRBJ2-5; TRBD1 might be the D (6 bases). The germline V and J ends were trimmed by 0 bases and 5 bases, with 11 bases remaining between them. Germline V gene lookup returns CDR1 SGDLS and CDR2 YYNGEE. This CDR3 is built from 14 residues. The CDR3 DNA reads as TGTGCCAGCAGCGTAGGCCTGGGGGCTGAGACCCAGTACTTC. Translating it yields CASSVGLGAETQYF.

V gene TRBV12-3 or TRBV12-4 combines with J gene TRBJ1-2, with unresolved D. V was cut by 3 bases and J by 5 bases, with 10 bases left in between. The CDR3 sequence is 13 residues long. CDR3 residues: CASSFQRSYGYTF. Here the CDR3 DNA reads TGTGCCAGCAGTTTTCAACGGTCGTATGGCTACACCTTC.

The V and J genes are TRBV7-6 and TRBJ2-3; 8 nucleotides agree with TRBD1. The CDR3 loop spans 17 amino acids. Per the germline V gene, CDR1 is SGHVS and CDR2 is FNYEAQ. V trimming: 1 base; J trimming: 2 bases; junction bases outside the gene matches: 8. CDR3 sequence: CASSLGAGTGNTDTQYF. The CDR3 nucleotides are TGTGCCAGCAGCTTAGGAGCCGGGACAGGAAACACAGATACGCAGTATTTT.